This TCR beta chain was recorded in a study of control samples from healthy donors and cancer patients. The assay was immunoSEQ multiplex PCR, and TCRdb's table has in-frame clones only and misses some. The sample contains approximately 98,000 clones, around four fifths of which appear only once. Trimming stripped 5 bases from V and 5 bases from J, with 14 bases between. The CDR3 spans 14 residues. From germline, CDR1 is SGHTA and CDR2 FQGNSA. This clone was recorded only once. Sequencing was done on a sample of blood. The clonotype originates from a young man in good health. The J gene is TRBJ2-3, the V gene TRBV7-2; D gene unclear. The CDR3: CASSPDGLRDTQYF. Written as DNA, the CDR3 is TGTGCCAGCAGCCCCGACGGGCTAAGAGATACGCAGTATTTT.